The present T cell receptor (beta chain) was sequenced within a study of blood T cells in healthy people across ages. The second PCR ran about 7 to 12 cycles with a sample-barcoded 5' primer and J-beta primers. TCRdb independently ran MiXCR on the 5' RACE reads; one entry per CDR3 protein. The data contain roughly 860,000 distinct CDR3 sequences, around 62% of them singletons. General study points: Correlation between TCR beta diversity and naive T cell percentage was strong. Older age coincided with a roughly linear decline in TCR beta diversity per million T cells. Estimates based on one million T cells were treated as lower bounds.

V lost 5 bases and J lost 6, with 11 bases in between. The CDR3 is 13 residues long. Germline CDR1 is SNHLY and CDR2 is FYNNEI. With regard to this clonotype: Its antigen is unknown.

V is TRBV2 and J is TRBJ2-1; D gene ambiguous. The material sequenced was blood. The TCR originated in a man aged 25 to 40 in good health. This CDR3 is CASSPARSNEQFF. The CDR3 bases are TGTGCCAGCAGTCCGGCTCGGTCCAATGAGCAGTTCTTC.